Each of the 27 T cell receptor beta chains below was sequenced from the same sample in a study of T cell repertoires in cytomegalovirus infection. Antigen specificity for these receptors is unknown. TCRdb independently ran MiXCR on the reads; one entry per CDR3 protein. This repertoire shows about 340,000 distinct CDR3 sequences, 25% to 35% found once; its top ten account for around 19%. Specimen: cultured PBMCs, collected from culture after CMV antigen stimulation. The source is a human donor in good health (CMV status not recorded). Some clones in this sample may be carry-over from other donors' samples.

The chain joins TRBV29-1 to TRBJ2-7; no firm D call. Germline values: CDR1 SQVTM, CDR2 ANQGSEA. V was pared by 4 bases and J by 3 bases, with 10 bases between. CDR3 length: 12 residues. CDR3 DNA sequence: TGCAGCGTTGCCATGGGAATCTACGAGCAGTACTTC. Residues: CSVAMGIYEQYF.

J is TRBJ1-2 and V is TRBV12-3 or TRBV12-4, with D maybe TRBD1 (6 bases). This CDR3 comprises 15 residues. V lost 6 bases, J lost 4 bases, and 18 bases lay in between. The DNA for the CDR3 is TGTGCCAGCAGCCCCGCTCGGGGGGCGGGCTATGGCTACACCTTC. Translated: CASSPARGAGYGYTF.

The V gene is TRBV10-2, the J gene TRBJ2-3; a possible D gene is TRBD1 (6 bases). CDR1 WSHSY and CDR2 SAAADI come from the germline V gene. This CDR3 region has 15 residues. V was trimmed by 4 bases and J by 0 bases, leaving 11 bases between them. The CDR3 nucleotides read TGCGCCAGCAGTGTTCGAGGACAGAGCACAGATACGCAGTATTTT. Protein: CASSVRGQSTDTQYF.

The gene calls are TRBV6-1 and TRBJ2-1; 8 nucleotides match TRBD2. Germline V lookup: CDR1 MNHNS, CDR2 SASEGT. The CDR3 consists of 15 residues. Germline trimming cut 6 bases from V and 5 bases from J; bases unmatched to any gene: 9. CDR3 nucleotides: TGTGCCAGCAGGCAGACCGGGACTAGAGACAATGAGCAGTTCTTC. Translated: CASRQTGTRDNEQFF.

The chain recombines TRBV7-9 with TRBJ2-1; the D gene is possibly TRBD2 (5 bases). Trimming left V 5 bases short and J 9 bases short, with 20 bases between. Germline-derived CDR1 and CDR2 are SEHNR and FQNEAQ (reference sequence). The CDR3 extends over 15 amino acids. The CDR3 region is CASSGIGLARVEQFF. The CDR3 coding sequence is TGTGCCAGCAGCGGCATTGGACTGGCACGCGTTGAGCAGTTCTTC.

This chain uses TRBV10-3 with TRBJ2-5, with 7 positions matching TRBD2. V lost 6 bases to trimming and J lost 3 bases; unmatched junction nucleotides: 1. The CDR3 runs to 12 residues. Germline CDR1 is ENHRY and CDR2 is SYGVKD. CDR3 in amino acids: CAIRSGEETQYF. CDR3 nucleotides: TGTGCCATCAGGAGCGGGGAAGAGACCCAGTACTTC.

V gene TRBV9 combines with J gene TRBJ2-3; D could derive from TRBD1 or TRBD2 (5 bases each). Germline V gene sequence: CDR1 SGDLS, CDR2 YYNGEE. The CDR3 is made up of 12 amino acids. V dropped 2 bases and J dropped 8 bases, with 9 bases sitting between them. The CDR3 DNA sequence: TGTGCCAGCAGCGTCTATGGGGGTACGCAGTATTTT. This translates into CASSVYGGTQYF.

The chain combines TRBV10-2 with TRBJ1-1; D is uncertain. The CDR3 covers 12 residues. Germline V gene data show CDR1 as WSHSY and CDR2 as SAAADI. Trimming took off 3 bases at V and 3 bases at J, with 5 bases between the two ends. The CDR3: CASSEGYTEAFF. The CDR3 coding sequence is TGCGCCAGCAGTGAAGGGTACACTGAAGCTTTCTTT.

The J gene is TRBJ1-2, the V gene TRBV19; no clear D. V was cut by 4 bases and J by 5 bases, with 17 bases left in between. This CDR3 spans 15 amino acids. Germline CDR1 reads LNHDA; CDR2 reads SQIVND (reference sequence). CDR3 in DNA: TGTGCCAGTAGTACCGGACTATACGGGCCTTATGGCTACACCTTC. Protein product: CASSTGLYGPYGYTF.

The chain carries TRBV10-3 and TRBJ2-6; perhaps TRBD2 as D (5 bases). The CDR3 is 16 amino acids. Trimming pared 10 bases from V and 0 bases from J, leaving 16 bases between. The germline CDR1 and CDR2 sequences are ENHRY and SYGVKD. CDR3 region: CATLDSRASGANVLTF. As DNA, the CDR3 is TGTGCCACCCTGGACTCCCGGGCCTCTGGGGCCAACGTCCTGACTTTC.

Here the CDR3 DNA reads TGTGCCAGCACAAAGGACAGGGTTAATGAGCAGTTCTTC. Translating it yields CASTKDRVNEQFF. This chain links TRBV12-3 or TRBV12-4 with TRBJ2-1; TRBD1 matches at 8 bases. The CDR3 is made up of 13 amino acids. V shed 7 bases, J shed 7 bases, and the junction held 6 bases outside the gene matches.

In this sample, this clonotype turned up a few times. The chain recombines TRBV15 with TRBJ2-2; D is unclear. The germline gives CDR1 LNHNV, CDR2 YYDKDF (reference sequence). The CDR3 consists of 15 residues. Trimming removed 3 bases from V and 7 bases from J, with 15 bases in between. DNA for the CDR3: TGTGCCACCAGCAGGACGACTCAGCCTTACGGGGAGCTGTTTTTT. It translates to CATSRTTQPYGELFF.

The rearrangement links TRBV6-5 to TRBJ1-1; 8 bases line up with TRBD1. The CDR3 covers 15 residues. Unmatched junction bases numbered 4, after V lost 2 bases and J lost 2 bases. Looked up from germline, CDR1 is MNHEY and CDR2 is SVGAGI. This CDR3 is CASSYGTGLNTEAFF. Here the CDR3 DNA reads TGTGCCAGCAGTTACGGGACAGGCTTAAACACTGAAGCTTTCTTT.

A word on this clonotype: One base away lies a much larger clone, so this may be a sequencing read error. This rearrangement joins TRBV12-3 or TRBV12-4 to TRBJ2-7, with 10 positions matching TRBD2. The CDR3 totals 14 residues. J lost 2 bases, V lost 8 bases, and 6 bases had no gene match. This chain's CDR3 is CASGLAGETYEQYF. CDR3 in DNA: TGTGCCAGCGGTCTAGCGGGAGAGACCTACGAGCAGTACTTC.

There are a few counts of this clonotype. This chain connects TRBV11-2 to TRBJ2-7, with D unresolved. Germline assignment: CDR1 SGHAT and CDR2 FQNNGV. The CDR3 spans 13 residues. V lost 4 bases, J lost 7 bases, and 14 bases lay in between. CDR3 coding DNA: TGTGCCAGCAGCTACCCGCCCTTAGGGGAGCAGTACTTC. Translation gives CASSYPPLGEQYF.

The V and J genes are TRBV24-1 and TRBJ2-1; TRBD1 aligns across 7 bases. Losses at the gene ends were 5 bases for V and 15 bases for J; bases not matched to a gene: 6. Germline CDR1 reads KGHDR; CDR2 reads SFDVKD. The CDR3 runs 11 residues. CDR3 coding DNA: TGTGCCACCAGTGCGGACAGGCGGGTGTTCTTC. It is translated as CATSADRRVFF.

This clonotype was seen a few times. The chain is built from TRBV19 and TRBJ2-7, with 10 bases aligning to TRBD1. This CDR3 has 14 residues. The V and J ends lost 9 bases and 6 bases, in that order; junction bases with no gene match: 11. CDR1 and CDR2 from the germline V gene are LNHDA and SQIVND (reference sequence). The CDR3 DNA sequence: TGTGCCAGCGCATACGGGACAGGGGTGAGCGAGCAGTACTTC. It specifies CASAYGTGVSEQYF.

The CDR3 DNA follows: TGTGCCAGTAGTCTAACGGTAGGGGCAGGACCCCAGCATTTT. Translating gives CASSLTVGAGPQHF. The V gene is TRBV19, the J gene TRBJ1-5; D perhaps matches TRBD1 (5 bases). Trimming stripped 5 bases from V and 10 bases from J, with 18 bases between. This CDR3 region has 14 residues. The germline V gene has CDR1 LNHDA and CDR2 SQIVND (reference sequence).

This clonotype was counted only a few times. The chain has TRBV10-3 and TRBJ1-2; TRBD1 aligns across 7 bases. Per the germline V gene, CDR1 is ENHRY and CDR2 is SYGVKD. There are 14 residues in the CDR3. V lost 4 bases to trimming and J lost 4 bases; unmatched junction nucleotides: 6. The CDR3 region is CAISGQGSGYGYTF. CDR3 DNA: TGTGCCATCAGTGGACAGGGATCGGGCTATGGCTACACCTTC.

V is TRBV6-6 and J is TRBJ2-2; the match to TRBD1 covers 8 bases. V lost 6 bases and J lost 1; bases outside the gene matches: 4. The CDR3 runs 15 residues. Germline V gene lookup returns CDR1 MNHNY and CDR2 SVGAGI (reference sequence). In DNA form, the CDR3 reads TGTGCCAGCAGATCCGGGACAGGGAACACCGGGGAGCTGTTTTTT. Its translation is CASRSGTGNTGELFF.

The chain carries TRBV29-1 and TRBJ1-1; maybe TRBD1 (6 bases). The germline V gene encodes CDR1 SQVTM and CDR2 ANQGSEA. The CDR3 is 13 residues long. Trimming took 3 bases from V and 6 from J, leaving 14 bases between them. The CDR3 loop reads CSVDQGWGSEAFF. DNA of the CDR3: TGCAGCGTTGATCAGGGGTGGGGGTCTGAAGCTTTCTTT. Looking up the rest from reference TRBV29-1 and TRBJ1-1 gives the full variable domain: SAVISQKPSRDICQRGTSLTIQCQVDSQVTMMFWYRQQPGQSLTLIATANQGSEATYESGFVIDKFPISRPNLTFSTLTVSNMSPEDSSIYLCSVDQGWGSEAFFGQGTRLTVV.

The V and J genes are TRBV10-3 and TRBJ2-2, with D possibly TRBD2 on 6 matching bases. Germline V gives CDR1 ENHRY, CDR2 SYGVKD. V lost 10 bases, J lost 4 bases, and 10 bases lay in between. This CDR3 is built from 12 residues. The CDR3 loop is CATGVSTGELFF. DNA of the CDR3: TGTGCCACGGGGGTTAGCACCGGGGAGCTGTTTTTT.

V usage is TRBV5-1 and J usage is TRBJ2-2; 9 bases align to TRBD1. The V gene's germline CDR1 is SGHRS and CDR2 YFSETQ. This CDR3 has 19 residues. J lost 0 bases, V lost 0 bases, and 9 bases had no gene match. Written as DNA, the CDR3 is TGCGCCAGCAGCTTGGCCTGGTCACAGGGGGCCGCGAACACCGGGGAGCTGTTTTTT. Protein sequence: CASSLAWSQGAANTGELFF.

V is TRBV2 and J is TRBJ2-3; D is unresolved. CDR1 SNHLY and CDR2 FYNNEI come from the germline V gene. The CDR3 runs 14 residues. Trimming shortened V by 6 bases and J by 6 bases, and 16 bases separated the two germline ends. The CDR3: CASRGSLGWDTQYF. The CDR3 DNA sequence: TGTGCCAGCAGGGGCTCTCTGGGTTGGGATACGCAGTATTTT.

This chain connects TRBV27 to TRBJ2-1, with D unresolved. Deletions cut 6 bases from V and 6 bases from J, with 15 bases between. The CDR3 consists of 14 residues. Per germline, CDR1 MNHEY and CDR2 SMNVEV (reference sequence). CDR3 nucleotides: TGTGCCAGCAGAGTGGTAGGCGGAATCAATGAGCAGTTCTTC. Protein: CASRVVGGINEQFF.

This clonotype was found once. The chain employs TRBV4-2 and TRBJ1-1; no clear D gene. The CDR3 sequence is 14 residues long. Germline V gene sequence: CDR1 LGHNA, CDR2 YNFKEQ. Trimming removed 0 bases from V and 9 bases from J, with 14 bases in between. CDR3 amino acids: CASSQDTTDDKAFF. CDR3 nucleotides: TGTGCCAGCAGCCAAGATACTACAGACGATAAAGCTTTCTTT.

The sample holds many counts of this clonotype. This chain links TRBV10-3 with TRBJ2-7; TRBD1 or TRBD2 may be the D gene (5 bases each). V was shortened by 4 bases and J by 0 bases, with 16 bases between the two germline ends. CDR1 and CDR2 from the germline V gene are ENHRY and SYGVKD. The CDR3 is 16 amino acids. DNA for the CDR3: TGTGCCATCAGTGTCAACAGACACGGGGCCTCCTACGAGCAGTACTTC. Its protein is CAISVNRHGASYEQYF.